The rows below give T cell receptor beta chains drawn from one sample of a study of circulating and synovial CD4+ cells in juvenile arthritis. The data were produced by immunoSEQ multiplex PCR, yet TCRdb's version contains in-frame clones alone and is incomplete. This table holds approximately 35,000 clones, nearly 95% found once. The specimen was CD4+ T cells from blood. These receptors all come from a human donor with juvenile idiopathic arthritis. CDR3s include the opening cysteine and the closing phenylalanine or tryptophan. D genes are given only for firm matches. Some rows mark clone size as missing; the rest say once, few, many or name a class of expanded clone.

D,J,V,size,CDR3,DNA
NA,TRBJ1-5,TRBV25-1,NA,CASSESGAGNQPQHF,TGTGCCAGCAGTGAATCAGGGGCCGGCAATCAGCCCCAGCATTTT
NA,TRBJ1-1,TRBV7-2,NA,CASSLGFRGSVGAFF,TGTGCCAGCAGCTTAGGCTTTAGGGGATCGGTGGGAGCTTTCTTT
NA,TRBJ2-7,TRBV5-6,NA,CASSLLEHEQYF,TGTGCCAGCAGCTTGTTAGAGCACGAGCAGTACTTC
TRBD1,TRBJ1-2,TRBV6-5,NA,CASSDDRVGYTF,TGTGCCAGCAGTGACGACAGGGTCGGCTACACCTTC
NA,TRBJ1-2,TRBV7-2,NA,CASSPTAGYGYTF,TGTGCCAGCAGCCCGACCGCGGGCTATGGCTACACCTTC
TRBD2,TRBJ2-1,TRBV4-1,NA,CASSRGGGVYNEQFF,TGCGCCAGCAGCCGGGGCGGGGGGGTCTACAATGAGCAGTTCTTC
TRBD1,TRBJ2-7,TRBV27,NA,CASGLDRGTEQYF,TGTGCCAGCGGGTTGGACAGGGGTACGGAGCAGTACTTC
NA,TRBJ1-2,TRBV9,NA,CASSRTRGKATHNYGYTF,TGTGCCAGCAGTCGAACTCGAGGAAAGGCAACACACAACTATGGCTACACCTTC
NA,TRBJ1-1,TRBV19,once,CASSIVGGKTEAFF,TGTGCCAGTAGTATAGTCGGGGGGAAGACTGAAGCTTTCTTT
NA,TRBJ1-4,TRBV18,NA,CASSPSDGNEKLFF,TGTGCCAGCTCACCATCCGACGGGAATGAAAAACTGTTTTTT
NA,TRBJ2-7,TRBV5-1,once,CASSFDYYEQYF,TGCGCCAGCAGCTTTGACTACTACGAGCAGTACTTC
NA,TRBJ2-3,TRBV12-2,NA,CASRLRVVRDTQYF,TGTGCAAGTCGCTTGAGGGTGGTAAGAGATACGCAGTATTTT
NA,TRBJ1-2,TRBV5-6,NA,CASSQWIAGGGYTF,TGTGCCAGCAGCCAATGGATAGCCGGGGGTGGCTACACCTTC
TRBD1,TRBJ2-3,TRBV10-3,NA,CAINRQGAGDTQYF,TGTGCCATCAATCGACAGGGGGCTGGAGATACGCAGTATTTT
TRBD1,TRBJ2-7,TRBV5-1,NA,CASSRGGTGHYNEQYF,TGCGCCAGCAGCAGAGGCGGGACAGGGCACTACAACGAGCAGTACTTC
TRBD2,TRBJ2-2,TRBV19,NA,CASSMASGRVGNTGELFF,TGTGCCAGTAGTATGGCTAGCGGGAGGGTCGGTAACACCGGGGAGCTGTTTTTT
TRBD1,TRBJ2-3,TRBV5-1,NA,CASSLGGQEDTQYF,TGCGCCAGCAGCTTGGGGGGACAGGAAGATACGCAGTATTTT
NA,TRBJ2-2,TRBV11-2,NA,CASSWAGGNTGELFF,TGTGCCAGCAGCTGGGCCGGGGGGAACACCGGGGAGCTGTTTTTT
NA,TRBJ2-7,TRBV10-1,NA,CASSGRDFYEQYF,TGCGCCAGCAGCGGACGGGACTTCTACGAGCAGTACTTC
NA,TRBJ1-1,TRBV29-1,NA,CSVDDSGVAEAFF,TGCAGCGTTGACGATTCAGGGGTCGCTGAAGCTTTCTTT
TRBD2,TRBJ2-3,TRBV28,NA,CASRTSGRVSTDTQYF,TGTGCCAGCAGAACTAGCGGGAGGGTAAGCACAGATACGCAGTATTTT
NA,TRBJ2-1,TRBV7-2,NA,CASSLVPVYNEQFF,TGTGCCAGCAGCTTAGTTCCCGTGTACAATGAGCAGTTCTTC
TRBD2,TRBJ2-3,TRBV4-3,NA,CASSQRGAATDTQYF,TGCGCCAGCAGCCAGCGGGGGGCCGCCACAGATACGCAGTATTTT
NA,TRBJ2-3,TRBV4-3,NA,CASSQGGRGNTDTQYF,TGCGCCAGCAGCCAAGGGGGCAGGGGAAACACAGATACGCAGTATTTT
NA,TRBJ2-6,TRBV11-3,NA,CASSIRGVSGANVLTF,TGTGCCAGCAGTATCAGGGGTGTCTCTGGGGCCAACGTCCTGACTTTC
TRBD2,TRBJ2-1,TRBV7-3,NA,CASASSGGTYNEQFF,TGTGCCAGCGCTTCTAGCGGGGGGACATACAATGAGCAGTTCTTC
TRBD1,TRBJ2-7,TRBV20-1,NA,CGGQGEYEQYF,TGCGGGGGACAGGGAGAGTACGAGCAGTACTTC
TRBD1,TRBJ1-2,TRBV28,NA,CASRPGTGGLGYTF,TGTGCCAGCAGACCCGGGACAGGGGGCTTGGGCTACACCTTC
NA,TRBJ2-7,TRBV5-1,NA,CASSPGDYEQYF,TGCGCCAGCAGCCCCGGGGACTACGAGCAGTACTTC
NA,TRBJ1-2,TRBV30,NA,CAWSVLPF,TGTGCCTGGAGTGTACTTCCCTTC